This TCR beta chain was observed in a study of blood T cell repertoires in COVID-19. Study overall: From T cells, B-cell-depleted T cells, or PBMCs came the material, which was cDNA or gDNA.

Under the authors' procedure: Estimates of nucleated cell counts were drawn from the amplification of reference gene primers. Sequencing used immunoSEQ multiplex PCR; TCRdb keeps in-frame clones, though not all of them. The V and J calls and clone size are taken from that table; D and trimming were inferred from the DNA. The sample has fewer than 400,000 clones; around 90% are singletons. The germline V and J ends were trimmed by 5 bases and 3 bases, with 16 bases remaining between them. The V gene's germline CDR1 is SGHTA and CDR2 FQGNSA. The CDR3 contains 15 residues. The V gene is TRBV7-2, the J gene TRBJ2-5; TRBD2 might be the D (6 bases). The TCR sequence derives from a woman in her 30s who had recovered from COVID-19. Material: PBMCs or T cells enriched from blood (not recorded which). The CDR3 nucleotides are TGTGCCAGCAGCCGGCCCCGGGACTCCAAAGAGACCCAGTACTTC. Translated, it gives CASSRPRDSKETQYF.